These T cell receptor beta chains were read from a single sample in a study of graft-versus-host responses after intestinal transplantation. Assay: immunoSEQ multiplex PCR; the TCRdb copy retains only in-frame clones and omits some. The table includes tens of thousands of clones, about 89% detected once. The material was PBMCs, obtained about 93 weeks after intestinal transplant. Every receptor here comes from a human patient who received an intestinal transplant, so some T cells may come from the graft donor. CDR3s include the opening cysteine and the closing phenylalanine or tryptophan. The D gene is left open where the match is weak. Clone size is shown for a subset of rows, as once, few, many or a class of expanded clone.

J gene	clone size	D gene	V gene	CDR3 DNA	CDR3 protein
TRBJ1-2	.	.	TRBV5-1	TGCGCCAGCGCCTCGTATTATGGCTACACCTTC	CASASYYGYTF
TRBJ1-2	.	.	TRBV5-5	TGTGCCAGCAGCTCGGTAGGGACCGAGGTTGGCTACACCTTC	CASSSVGTEVGYTF
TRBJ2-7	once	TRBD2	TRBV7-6	TGTGCCAGCAGCTTAGACCTAGCGGGGGCCTACGAGCAGTACTTC	CASSLDLAGAYEQYF
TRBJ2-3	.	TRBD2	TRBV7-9	TGTGCCAGCAGCTACCTCCCTAGCGGGGCTAGCACAGATACGCAGTATTTT	CASSYLPSGASTDTQYF
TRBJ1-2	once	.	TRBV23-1	TGCGCCAGCAGTCAATCGGGCATGGGCTATGGCTACACCTTC	CASSQSGMGYGYTF
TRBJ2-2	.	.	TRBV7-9	TGTGCCAGCAACCCTACGAGGGTTGGCGGGGAGCTGTTTTTT	CASNPTRVGGELFF
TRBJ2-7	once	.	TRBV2	TGTGCCAGCAGTGACGAATACGAGCAGTACTTC	CASSDEYEQYF
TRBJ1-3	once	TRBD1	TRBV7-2	TGTGCCAGCAGCTTCTCAGGGGGTAGCTCTGGAAACACCATATATTTT	CASSFSGGSSGNTIYF
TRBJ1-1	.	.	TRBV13	TGTGCCAGCAGCTACAGGCTGGTGGACTTGGACACTGAAGCTTTCTTT	CASSYRLVDLDTEAFF
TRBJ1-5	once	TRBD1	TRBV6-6	TGTGCCAGCAGTTACTGGGACAGGGCTGGCAATCAGCCCCAGCATTTT	CASSYWDRAGNQPQHF
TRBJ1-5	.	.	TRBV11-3	TGTGCCAGCAGCTTAGGGGGGAGCAATCAGCCCCAGCATTTT	CASSLGGSNQPQHF
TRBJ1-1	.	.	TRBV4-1	TGCGCCAGCAGCCAAGAGGTTAACACTGAAGCTTTCTTT	CASSQEVNTEAFF
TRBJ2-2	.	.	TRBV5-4	TGTGCCAGCAGCCCGGGGGCCGGGAACGGAGACACCGGGGAGCTGTTTTTT	CASSPGAGNGDTGELFF
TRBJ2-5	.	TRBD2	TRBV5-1	TGCGCCAGCAGCAACCAACCCGCGGGGGACCAAGAGACCCAGTACTTC	CASSNQPAGDQETQYF
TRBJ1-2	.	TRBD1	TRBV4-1	TGCGCCAGCAGCCAAGGGACAGGATCCCGCTATGGCTACACCTTC	CASSQGTGSRYGYTF
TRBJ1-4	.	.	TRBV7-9	TGTGCCAGCAGCTTACCCAAGGTGTCAGCACAAACTAATGAAAAACTGTTTTTT	CASSLPKVSAQTNEKLFF
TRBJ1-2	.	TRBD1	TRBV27	TGTGCCAGCAGTTTAAGACAGGGGGCTCGGTATGGCTACACCTTC	CASSLRQGARYGYTF
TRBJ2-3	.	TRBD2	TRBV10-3	TGTGCCATCAGGGATGCGGGGGGGCGGACAGATACGCAGTATTTT	CAIRDAGGRTDTQYF
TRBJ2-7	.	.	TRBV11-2	TGTGCCAGCAGCCGGGACACGCTCTCCTACGAGCAGTACTTC	CASSRDTLSYEQYF
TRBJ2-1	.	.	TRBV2	TGTGCCAGCAGCCGGGACAACACCGAGCAGTTCTTC	CASSRDNTEQFF
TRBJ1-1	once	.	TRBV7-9	TGTGCCAGCAGCTTACCCCAGAGGTTGGGTGAAGCTTTCTTT	CASSLPQRLGEAFF
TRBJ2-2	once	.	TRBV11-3	TGTGCCAGCAGCTCGCTATATCGAGGGACCGGGGAGCTGTTTTTT	CASSSLYRGTGELFF
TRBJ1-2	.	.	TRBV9	TGTGCCAGCAGCCCCTACTGGCCATCGGAAACTAACTATGGCTACACCTTC	CASSPYWPSETNYGYTF
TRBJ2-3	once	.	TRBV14	TGTGCCAGCAGCCAGTATGGGATAGATACGCAGTATTTT	CASSQYGIDTQYF
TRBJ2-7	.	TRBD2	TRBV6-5	TGTGCCAGCAGTTACTCAGGCGGACTAGCGGCGGAAGAGCAGTACTTC	CASSYSGGLAAEEQYF
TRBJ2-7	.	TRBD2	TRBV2	TGTGCCAGCAGTGTAGGCGGGGGGTCCCCCTACGAGCAGTACTTC	CASSVGGGSPYEQYF
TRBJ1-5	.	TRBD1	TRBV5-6	TGTGCCAGCAGCACCTGGACAGGGCTTTTAGGGAATCAGCCCCAGCATTTT	CASSTWTGLLGNQPQHF
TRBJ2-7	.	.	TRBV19	TGTGCCAGTAGTGTCGATCCGGAAAGCTCCTACGAGCAGTACTTC	CASSVDPESSYEQYF
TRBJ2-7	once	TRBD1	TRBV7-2	TGTGCCAGCAGCTTAACTAGTAACAGGGGATTTTCCTACGAGCAGTACTTC	CASSLTSNRGFSYEQYF
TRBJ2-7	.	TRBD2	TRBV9	TGTGCCAGCAGCGCCGGGGGGGCCCAATCTTACGAGCAGTACTTC	CASSAGGAQSYEQYF
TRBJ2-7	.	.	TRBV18	TGTGCCAGCTCGGTGGGTATCCTTCAAACCTACGAGCAGTACTTC	CASSVGILQTYEQYF
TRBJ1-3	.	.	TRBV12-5	TGTGCTAGTGGTCCCGCCGTCGGGAGGAGAAACACCATATATTTT	CASGPAVGRRNTIYF
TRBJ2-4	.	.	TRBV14	TGTGCCAGCAGCCAAGTGAAAGAGCGGAAAGCCAAAAACATTCAGTACTTC	CASSQVKERKAKNIQYF